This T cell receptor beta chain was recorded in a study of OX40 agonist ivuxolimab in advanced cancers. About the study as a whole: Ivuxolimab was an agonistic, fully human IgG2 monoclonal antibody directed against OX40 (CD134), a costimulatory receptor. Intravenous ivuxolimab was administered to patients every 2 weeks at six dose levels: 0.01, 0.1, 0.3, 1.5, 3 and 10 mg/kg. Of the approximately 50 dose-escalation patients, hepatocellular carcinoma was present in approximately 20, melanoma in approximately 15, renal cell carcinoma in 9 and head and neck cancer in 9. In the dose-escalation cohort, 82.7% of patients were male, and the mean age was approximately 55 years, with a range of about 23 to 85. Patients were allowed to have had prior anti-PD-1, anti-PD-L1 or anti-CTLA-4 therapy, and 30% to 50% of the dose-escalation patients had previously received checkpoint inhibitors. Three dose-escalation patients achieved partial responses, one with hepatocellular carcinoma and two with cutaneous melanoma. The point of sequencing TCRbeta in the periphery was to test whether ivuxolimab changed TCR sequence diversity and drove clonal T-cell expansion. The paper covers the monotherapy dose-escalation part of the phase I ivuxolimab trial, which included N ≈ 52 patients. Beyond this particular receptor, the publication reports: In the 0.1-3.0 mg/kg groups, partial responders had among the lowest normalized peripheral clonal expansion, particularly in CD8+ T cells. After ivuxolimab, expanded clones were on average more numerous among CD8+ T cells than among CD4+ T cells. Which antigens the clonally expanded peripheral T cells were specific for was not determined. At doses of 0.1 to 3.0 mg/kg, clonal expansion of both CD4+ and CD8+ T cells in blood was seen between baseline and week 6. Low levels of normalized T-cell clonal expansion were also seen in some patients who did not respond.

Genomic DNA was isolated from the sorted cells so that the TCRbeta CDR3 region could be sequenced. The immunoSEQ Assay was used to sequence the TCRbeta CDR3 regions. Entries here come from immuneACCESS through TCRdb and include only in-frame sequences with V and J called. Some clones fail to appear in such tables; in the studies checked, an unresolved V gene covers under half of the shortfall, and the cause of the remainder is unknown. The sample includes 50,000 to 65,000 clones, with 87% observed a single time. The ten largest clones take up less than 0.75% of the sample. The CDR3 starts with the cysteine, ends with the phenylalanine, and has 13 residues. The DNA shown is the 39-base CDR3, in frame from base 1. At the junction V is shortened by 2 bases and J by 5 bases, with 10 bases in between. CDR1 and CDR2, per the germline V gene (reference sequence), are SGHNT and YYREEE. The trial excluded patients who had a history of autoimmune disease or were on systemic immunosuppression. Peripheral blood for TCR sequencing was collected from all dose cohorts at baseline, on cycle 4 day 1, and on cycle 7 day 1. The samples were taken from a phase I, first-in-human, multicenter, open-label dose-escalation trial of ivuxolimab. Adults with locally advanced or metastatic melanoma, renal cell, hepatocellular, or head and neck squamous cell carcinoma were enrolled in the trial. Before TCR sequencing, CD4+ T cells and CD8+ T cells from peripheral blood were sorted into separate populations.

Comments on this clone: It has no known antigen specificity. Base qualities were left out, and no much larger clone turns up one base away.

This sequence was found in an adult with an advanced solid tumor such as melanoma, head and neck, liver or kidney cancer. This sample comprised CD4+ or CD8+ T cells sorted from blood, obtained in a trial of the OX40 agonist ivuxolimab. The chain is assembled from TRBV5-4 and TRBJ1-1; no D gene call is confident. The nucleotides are TGTGCCAGCAGCTTTGGCCCCCAGACTGAAGCTTTCTTT. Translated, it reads CASSFGPQTEAFF.